This T cell receptor beta chain comes out of a study of blood T cell repertoires in COVID-19. Germline-derived CDR1 and CDR2 are MNHEY and SVGEGT. Trimming took 6 bases from V and 5 from J; bases not matched to a gene: 10. The CDR3 has 15 residues. Data came from immunoSEQ multiplex PCR; TCRdb stores just in-frame clones and leaves some out. The sample records 200,000 to 250,000 clones, around 88% being singletons. The sample comprised peripheral blood. The sequence was collected from an older man with acute or convalescent COVID-19. The chain links TRBV6-2 or TRBV6-3 to TRBJ1-5; 7 bases line up with TRBD1. Written as DNA, the CDR3 is TGTGCCAGCAGCCTCACAGGGGAGCGTTATCAGCCCCAGCATTTT. Protein product: CASSLTGERYQPQHF.